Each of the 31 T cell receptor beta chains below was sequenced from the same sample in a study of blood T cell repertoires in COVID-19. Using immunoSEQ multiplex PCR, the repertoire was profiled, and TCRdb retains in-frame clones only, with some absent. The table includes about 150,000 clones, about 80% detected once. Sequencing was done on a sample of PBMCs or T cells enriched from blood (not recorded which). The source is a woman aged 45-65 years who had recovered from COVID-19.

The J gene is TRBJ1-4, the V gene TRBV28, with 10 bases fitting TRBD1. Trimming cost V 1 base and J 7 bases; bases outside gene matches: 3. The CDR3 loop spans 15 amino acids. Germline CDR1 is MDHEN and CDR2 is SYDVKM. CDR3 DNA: TGTGCCAGCAGTTTATACGGGACAGGGGTTGAAAAACTGTTTTTT. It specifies CASSLYGTGVEKLFF.

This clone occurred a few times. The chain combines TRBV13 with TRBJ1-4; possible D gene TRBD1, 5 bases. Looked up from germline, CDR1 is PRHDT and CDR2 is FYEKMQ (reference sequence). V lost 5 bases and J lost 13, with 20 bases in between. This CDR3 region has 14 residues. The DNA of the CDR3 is TGTGCCAGCAGCCGCCGGGCCCGGCTCGGGGGACTGTTTTTT. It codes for CASSRRARLGGLFF.

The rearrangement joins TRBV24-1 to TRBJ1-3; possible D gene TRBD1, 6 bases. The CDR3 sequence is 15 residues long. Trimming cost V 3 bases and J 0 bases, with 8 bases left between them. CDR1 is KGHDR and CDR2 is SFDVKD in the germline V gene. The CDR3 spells CATSDPGDSGNTIYF. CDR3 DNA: TGTGCCACCAGTGATCCAGGGGACTCTGGAAACACCATATATTTT.

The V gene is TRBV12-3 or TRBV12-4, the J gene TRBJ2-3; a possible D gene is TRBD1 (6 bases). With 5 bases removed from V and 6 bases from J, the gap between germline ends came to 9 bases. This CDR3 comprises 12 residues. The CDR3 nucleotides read TGTGCCAGCAGTCTTGACAGGGATACGCAGTATTTT. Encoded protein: CASSLDRDTQYF.

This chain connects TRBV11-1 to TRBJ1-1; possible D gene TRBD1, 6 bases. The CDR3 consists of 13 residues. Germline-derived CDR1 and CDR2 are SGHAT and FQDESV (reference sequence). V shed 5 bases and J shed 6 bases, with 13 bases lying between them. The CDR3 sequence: CASSRTGMPEAFF. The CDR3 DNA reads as TGTGCCAGCAGCCGTACAGGGATGCCTGAAGCTTTCTTT.

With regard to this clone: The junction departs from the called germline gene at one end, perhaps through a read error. The CDR3 nucleotides read TGTGCCAGCAGTATATCCCTCGGGGGGTGGGACAATGAGCAGTTCTTC. It yields the protein CASSISLGGWDNEQFF. J is TRBJ2-1 and V is TRBV27; 7 bases match TRBD2. In germline, CDR1 is MNHEY, CDR2 SMNVEV (reference sequence). This CDR3 has 16 residues.

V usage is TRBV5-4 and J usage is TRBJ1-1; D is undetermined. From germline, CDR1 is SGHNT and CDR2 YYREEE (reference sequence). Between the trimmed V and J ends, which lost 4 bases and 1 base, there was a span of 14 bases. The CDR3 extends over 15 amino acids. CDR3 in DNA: TGTGCCAGCAGCCCGGGGAGTGGGAAGAACACTGAAGCTTTCTTT. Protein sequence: CASSPGSGKNTEAFF.

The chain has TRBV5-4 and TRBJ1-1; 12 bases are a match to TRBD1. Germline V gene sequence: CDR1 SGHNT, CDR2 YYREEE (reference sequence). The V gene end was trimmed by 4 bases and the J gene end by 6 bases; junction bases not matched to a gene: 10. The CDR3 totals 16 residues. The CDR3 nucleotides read TGTGCCAGCAGCGACGGGACAGGGGGCAGGTTTGCTGAAGCTTTCTTT. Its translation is CASSDGTGGRFAEAFF.

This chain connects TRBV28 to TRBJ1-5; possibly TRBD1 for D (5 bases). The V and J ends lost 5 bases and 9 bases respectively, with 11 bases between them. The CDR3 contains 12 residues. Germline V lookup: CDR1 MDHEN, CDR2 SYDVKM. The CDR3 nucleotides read TGTGCCAGCAGTCTAGGGGTTGGGCCCCAGCATTTT. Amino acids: CASSLGVGPQHF.

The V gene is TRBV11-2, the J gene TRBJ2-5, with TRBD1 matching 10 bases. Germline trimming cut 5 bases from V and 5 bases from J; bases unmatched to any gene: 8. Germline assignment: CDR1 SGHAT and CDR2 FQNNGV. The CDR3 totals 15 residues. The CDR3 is CASSPYGTGDETQYF. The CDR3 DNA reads TGTGCCAGCAGCCCGTACGGGACAGGGGACGAGACCCAGTACTTC.

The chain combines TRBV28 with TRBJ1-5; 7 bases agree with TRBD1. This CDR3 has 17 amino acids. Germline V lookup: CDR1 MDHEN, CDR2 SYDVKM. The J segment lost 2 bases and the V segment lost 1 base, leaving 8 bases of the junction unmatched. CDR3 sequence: CASSLYPTGMGNQPQHF. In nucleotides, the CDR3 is TGTGCCAGCAGTTTATACCCGACAGGGATGGGCAATCAGCCCCAGCATTTT.

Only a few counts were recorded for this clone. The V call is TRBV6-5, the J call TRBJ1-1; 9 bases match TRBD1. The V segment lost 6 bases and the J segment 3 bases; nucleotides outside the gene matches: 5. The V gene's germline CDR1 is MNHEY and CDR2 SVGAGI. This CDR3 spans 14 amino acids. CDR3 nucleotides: TGTGCCAGCAGAAACAGGGGGCTGGACACTGAAGCTTTCTTT. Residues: CASRNRGLDTEAFF.

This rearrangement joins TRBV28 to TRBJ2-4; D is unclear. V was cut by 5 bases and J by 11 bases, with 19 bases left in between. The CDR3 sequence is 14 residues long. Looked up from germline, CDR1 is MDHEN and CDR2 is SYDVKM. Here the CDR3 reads CASSRQLSRNFQYF. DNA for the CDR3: TGTGCCAGCAGTCGACAATTATCTCGTAACTTTCAGTACTTC. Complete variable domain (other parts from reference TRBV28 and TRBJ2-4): DVKVTQSSRYLVKRTGEKVFLECVQDMDHENMFWYRQDPGLGLRLIYFSYDVKMKEKGDIPEGYSVSREKKERFSLILESASTNQTSMYLCASSRQLSRNFQYFGAGTRLSVL.

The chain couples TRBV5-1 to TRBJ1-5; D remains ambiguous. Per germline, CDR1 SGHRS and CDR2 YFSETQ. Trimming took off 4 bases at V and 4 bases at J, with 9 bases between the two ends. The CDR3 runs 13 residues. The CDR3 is CASSPDTNQPQHF. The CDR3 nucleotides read TGCGCCAGCAGCCCTGACACGAATCAGCCCCAGCATTTT.

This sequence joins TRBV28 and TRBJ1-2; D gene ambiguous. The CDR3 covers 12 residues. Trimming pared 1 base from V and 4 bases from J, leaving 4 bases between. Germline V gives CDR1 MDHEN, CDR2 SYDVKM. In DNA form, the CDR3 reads TGTGCCAGCAGTTTATCCCTCTATGGCTACACCTTC. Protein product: CASSLSLYGYTF.

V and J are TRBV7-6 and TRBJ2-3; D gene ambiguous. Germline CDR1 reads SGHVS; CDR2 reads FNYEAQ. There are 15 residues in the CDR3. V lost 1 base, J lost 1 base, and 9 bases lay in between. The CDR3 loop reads CASSLGGVGTDTQYF. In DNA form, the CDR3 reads TGTGCCAGCAGCTTAGGCGGCGTGGGCACAGATACGCAGTATTTT.

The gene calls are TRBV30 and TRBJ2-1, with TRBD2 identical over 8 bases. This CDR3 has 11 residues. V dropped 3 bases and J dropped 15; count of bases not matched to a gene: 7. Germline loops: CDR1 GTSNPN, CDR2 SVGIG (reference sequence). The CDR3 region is CAWRAGGSLFF. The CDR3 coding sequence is TGTGCCTGGAGGGCGGGGGGCTCGTTGTTCTTC.

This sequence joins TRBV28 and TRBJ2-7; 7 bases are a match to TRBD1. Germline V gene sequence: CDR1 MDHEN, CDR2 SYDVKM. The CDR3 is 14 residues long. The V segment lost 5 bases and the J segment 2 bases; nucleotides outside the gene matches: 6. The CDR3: CASSRTTGTYEQYF. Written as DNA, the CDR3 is TGTGCCAGCAGTCGAACGACAGGGACCTACGAGCAGTACTTC.

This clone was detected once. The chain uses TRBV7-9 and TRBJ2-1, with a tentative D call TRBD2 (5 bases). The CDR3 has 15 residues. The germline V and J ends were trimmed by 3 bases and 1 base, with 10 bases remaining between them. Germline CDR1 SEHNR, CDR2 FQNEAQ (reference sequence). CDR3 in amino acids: CASSFHKRSYNEQFF. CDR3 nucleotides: TGTGCCAGCAGCTTTCATAAGCGGTCCTACAATGAGCAGTTCTTC.

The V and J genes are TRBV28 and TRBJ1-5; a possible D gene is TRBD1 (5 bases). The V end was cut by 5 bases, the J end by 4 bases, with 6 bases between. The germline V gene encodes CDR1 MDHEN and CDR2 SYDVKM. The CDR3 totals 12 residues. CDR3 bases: TGTGCCAGCAGTCGACAGAATCAGCCCCAGCATTTT. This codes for CASSRQNQPQHF.

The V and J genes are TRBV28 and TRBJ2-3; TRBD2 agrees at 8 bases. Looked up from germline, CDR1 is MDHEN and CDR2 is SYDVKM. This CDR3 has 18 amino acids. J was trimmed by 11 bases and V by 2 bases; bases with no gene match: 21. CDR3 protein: CASSLRRPAGGAGAEQYF. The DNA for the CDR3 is TGTGCCAGCAGTTTAAGAAGGCCTGCCGGGGGGGCAGGGGCAGAGCAGTATTTT.

Written as DNA, the CDR3 is TGTGCCAGCAGTGATCCGGCAGGCGACCAAGAGACCCAGTACTTC. This gives the protein CASSDPAGDQETQYF. The chain has TRBV2 and TRBJ2-5; unclear D gene. CDR3 length equals 15 residues. Germline CDR1 reads SNHLY; CDR2 reads FYNNEI. With 3 bases removed from V and 0 bases from J, the gap between germline ends came to 11 bases.

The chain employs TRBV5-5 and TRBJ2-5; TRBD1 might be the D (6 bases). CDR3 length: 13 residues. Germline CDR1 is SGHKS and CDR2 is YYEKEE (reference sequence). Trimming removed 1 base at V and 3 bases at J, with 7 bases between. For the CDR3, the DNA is TGTGCCAGCAGCTTGTACAGGGAAGAGACCCAGTACTTC. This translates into CASSLYREETQYF.

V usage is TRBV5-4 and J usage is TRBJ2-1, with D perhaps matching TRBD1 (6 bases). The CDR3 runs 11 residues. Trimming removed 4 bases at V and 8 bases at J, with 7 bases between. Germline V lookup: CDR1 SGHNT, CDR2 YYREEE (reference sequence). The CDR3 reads CASSPGDEQFF. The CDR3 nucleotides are TGTGCCAGCAGCCCAGGGGATGAGCAGTTCTTC. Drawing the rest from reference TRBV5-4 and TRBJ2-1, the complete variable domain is ETGVTQSPTHLIKTRGQQVTLRCSSQSGHNTVSWYQQALGQGPQFIFQYYREEENGRGNFPPRFSGLQFPNYSSELNVNALELDDSALYLCASSPGDEQFFGPGTRLTVL.

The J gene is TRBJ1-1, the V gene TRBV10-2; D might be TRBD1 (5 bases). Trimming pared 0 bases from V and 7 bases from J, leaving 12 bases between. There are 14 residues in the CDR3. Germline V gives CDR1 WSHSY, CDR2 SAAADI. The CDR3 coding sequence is TGCGCCAGCAGTGAGTCAGGGAGGGGTCATGAAGCTTTCTTT. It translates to CASSESGRGHEAFF.

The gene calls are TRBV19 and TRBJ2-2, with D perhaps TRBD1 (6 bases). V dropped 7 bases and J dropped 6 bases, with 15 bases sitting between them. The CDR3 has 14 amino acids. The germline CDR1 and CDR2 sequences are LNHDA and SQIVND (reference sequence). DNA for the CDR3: TGTGCCAGTACCACCGGGACAAACCCCGGGGAGCTGTTTTTT. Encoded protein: CASTTGTNPGELFF.

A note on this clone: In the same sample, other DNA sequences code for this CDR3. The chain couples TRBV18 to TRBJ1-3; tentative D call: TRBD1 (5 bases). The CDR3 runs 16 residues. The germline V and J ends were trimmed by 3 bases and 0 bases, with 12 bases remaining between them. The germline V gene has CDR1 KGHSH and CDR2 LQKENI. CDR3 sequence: CASSPRQRSSGNTIYF. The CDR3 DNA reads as TGTGCCAGCTCACCTAGACAGAGATCCTCTGGAAACACCATATATTTT.

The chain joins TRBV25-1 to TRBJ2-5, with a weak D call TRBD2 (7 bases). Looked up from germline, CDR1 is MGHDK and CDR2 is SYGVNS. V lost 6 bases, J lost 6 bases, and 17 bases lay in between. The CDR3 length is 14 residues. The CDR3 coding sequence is TGTGCCAGCAGCCACGGCGGGGGCGAAAAGACCCAGTACTTC. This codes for CASSHGGGEKTQYF.

DNA for the CDR3: TGTGCCAGTAGTACAGCTTGGGGGCAGACCCAGTACTTC. Protein: CASSTAWGQTQYF. V gene TRBV19 combines with J gene TRBJ2-5, with a tentative D call TRBD1 (6 bases). The V gene lost 4 bases and the J gene lost 6 bases, with 12 bases spanning the gap. Germline CDR1 is LNHDA and CDR2 is SQIVND (reference sequence). The CDR3 has 13 amino acids.

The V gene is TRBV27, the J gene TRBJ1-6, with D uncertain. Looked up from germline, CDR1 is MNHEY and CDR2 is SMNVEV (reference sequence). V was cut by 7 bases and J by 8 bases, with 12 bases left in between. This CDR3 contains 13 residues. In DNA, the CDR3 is TGTGCCAGCACGCTAGCGGGCGATTCACCCCTCCACTTT. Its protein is CASTLAGDSPLHF.

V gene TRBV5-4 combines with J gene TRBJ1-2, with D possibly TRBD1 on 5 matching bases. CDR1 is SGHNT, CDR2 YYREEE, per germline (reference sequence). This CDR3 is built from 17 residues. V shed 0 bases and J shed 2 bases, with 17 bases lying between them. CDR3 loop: CASSLGQGGGENYGYTF. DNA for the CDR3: TGTGCCAGCAGCTTGGGTCAGGGTGGAGGGGAAAACTATGGCTACACCTTC.